The T cell receptor (beta chain) described here comes from a study of blood T cell repertoires in COVID-19. Study at large: COVID-19 samples, acute and convalescent, were from the United States, Italy and Spain.

Germline V gives CDR1 SGHAT, CDR2 FQNNGV. The CDR3 length is 14 residues. With 3 bases clipped from V and 1 base from J, the junction kept 2 bases outside the gene matches. The method was immunoSEQ multiplex PCR; TCRdb's version includes in-frame clones alone and lacks a portion of them. In the table there are some 120,000 clones, 75% to 85% of which are singletons. This chain joins TRBV11-2 and TRBJ2-5; the match to TRBD2 covers 7 bases. The sequence was obtained from an elderly man with acute or convalescent COVID-19. Sequences were obtained from peripheral blood. Here the CDR3 reads CASSLGTTQETQYF. The CDR3 region has the DNA TGTGCCAGCAGCTTGGGGACTACCCAAGAGACCCAGTACTTC.